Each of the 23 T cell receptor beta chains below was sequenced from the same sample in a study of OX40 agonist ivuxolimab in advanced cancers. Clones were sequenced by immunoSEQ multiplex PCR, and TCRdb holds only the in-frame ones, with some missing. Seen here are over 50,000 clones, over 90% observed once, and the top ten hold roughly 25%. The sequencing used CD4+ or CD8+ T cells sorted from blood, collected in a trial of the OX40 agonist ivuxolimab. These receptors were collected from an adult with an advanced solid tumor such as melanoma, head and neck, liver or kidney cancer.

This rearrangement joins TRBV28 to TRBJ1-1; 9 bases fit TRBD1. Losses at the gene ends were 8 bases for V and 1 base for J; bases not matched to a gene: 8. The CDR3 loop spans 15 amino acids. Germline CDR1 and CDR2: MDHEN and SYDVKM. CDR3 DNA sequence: TGTGCCAGCTTCCCCCTGGGACAGGGGAACACTGAAGCTTTCTTT. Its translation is CASFPLGQGNTEAFF.

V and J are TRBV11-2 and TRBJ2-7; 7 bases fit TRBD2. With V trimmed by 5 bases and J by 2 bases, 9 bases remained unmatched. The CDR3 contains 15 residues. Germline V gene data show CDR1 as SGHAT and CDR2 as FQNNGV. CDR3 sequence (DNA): TGTGCCAGCAGCCTCAGCGGGGTTCTCGCCTACGAGCAGTACTTC. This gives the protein CASSLSGVLAYEQYF.

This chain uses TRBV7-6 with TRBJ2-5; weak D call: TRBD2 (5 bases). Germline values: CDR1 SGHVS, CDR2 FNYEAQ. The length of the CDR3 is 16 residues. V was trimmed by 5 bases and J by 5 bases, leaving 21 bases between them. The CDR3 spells CASSHPLDHWEETQYF. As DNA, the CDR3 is TGTGCCAGCAGCCACCCGCTGGACCACTGGGAGGAGACCCAGTACTTC.

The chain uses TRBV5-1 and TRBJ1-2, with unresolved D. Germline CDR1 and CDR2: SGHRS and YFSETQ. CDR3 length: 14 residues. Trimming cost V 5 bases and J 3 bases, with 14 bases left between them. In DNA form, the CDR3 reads TGCGCCAGCAGGGAACACCAGGAGGACTATGGCTACACCTTC. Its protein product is CASREHQEDYGYTF.

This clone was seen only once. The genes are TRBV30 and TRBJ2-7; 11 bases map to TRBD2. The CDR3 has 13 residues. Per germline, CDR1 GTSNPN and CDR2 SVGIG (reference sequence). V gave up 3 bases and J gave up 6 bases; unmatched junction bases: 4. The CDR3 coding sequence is TGTGCCTGGAGGTTAGCGGGAGGGCCCGAGCAGTACTTC. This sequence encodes CAWRLAGGPEQYF.

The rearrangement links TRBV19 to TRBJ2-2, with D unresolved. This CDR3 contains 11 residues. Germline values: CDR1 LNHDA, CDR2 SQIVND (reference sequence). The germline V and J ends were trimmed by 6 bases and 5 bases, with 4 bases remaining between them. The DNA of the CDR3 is TGTGCCAGTAGCTGGACCGGGGAGCTGTTTTTT. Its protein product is CASSWTGELFF.

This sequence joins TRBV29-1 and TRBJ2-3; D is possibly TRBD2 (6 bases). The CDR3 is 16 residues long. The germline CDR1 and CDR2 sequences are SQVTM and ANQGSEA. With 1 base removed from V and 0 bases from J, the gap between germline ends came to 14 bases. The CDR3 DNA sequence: TGCAGCGTTGAAGGGGGACTTGCACTTAGCACAGATACGCAGTATTTT. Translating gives CSVEGGLALSTDTQYF.

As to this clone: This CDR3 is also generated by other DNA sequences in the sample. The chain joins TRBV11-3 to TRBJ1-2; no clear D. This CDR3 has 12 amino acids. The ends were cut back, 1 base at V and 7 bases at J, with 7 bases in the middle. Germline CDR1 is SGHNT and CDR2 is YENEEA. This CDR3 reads CASSLAGSGYTF. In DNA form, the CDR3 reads TGTGCCAGCAGCTTAGCTGGGTCTGGCTACACCTTC.

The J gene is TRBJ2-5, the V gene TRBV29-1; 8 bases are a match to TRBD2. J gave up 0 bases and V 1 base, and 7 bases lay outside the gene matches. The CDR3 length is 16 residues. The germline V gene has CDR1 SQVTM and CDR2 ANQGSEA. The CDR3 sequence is CSVEGERETNQETQYF. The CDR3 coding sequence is TGCAGCGTTGAAGGGGAGCGGGAGACCAACCAAGAGACCCAGTACTTC. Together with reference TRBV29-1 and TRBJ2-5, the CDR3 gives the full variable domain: SAVISQKPSRDICQRGTSLTIQCQVDSQVTMMFWYRQQPGQSLTLIATANQGSEATYESGFVIDKFPISRPNLTFSTLTVSNMSPEDSSIYLCSVEGERETNQETQYFGPGTRLLVL.

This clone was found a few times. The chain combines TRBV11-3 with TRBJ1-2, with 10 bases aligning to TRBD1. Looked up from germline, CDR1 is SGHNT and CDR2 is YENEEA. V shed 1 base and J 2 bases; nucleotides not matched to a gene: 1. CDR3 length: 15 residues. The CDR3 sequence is CASSLGQGANYGYTF. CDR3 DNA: TGTGCCAGCAGCTTAGGACAGGGGGCCAACTATGGCTACACCTTC.

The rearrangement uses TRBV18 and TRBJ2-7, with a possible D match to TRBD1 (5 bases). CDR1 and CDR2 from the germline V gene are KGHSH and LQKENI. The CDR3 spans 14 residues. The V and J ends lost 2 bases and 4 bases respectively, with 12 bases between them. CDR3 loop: CASSPIRELYEQYF. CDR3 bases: TGTGCCAGCTCACCAATCAGGGAATTATACGAGCAGTACTTC.

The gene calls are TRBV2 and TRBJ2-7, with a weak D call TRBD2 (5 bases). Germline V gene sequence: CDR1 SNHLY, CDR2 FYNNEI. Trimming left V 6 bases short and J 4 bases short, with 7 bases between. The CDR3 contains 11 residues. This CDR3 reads CASREVYEQYF. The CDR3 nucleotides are TGTGCCAGCAGGGAGGTTTACGAGCAGTACTTC.

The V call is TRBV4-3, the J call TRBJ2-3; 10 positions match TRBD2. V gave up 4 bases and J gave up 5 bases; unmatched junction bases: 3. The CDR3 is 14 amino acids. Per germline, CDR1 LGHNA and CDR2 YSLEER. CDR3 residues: CASSLIAGGDTQYF. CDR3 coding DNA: TGCGCCAGCAGCCTAATAGCGGGAGGAGATACGCAGTATTTT.

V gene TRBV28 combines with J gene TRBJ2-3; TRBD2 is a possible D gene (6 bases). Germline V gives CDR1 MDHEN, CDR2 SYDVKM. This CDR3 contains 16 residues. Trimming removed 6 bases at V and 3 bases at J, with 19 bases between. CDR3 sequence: CASSQYRFRGTDTQYF. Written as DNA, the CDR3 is TGTGCCAGCAGCCAGTATCGGTTCCGGGGGACAGATACGCAGTATTTT.

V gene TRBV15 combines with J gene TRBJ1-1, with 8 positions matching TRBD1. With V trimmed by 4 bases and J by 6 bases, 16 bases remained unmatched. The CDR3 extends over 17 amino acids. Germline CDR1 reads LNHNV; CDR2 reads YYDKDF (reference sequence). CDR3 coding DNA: TGTGCCACCAGCACTAATCCCGGAGGCAGGGGGCTGGCTGAAGCTTTCTTT. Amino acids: CATSTNPGGRGLAEAFF.

The CDR3 DNA sequence: TGTGCCAGCAGCTTAGTCCTGGAACAAGAGACCCAGTACTTC. This encodes CASSLVLEQETQYF. The rearrangement links TRBV7-9 to TRBJ2-5; D is ambiguous. Germline assignment: CDR1 SEHNR and CDR2 FQNEAQ (reference sequence). V was trimmed by 1 base and J by 2 bases, leaving 8 bases between them. This CDR3 has 14 amino acids.

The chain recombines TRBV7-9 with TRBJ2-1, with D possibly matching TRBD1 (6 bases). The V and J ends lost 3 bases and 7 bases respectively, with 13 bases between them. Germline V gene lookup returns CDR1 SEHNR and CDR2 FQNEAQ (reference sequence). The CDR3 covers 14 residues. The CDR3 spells CASSLFGQNNEQFF. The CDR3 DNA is TGTGCCAGCAGCTTGTTTGGACAGAATAATGAGCAGTTCTTC. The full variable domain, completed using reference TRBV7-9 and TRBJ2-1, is DTGVSQNPRHKITKRGQNVTFRCDPISEHNRLYWYRQTLGQGPEFLTYFQNEAQLEKSRLLSDRFSAERPKGSFSTLEIQRTEQGDSAMYLCASSLFGQNNEQFFGPGTRLTVL.

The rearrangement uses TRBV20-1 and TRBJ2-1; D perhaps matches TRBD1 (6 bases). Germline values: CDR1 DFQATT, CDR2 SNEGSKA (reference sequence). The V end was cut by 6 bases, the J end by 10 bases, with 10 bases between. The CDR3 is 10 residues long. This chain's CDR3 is CSAVTGEQFF. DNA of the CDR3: TGCAGTGCCGTGACAGGAGAGCAGTTCTTC.

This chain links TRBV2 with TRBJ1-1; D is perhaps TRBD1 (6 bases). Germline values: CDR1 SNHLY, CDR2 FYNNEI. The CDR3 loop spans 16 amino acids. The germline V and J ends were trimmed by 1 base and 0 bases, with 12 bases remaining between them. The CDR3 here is CASSEVADRMNTEAFF. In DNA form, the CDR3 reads TGTGCCAGCAGTGAAGTCGCGGACAGAATGAACACTGAAGCTTTCTTT. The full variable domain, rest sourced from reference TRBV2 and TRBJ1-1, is EPEVTQTPSHQVTQMGQEVILRCVPISNHLYFYWYRQILGQKVEFLVSFYNNEISEKSEIFDDQFSVERPDGSNFTLKIRSTKLEDSAMYFCASSEVADRMNTEAFFGQGTRLTVV.

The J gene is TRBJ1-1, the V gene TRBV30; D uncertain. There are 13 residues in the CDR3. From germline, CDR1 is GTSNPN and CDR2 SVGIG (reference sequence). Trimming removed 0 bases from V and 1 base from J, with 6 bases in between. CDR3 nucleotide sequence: TGTGCCTGGAGTGTACAAGGGAACACTGAAGCTTTCTTT. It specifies CAWSVQGNTEAFF.

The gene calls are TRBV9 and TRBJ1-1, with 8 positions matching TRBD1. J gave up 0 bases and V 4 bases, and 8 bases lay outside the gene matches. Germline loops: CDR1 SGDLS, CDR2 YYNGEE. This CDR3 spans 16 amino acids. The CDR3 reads CASSSGTGLMNTEAFF. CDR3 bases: TGTGCCAGCAGCTCCGGGACAGGCCTCATGAACACTGAAGCTTTCTTT.

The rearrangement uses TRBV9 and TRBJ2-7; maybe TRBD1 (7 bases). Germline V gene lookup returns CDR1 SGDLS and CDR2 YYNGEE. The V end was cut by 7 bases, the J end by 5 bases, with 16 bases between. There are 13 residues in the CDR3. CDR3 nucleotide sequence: TGTGCCAGCGCCGACAGGGAGGACAACGAGCAGTACTTC. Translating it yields CASADREDNEQYF.

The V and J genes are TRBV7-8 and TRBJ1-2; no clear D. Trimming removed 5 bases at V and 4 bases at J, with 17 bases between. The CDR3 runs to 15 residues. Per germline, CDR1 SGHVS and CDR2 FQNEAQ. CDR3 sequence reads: CASSRRPRDPYGYTF. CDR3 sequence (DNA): TGTGCCAGCAGCAGACGTCCAAGGGATCCCTATGGCTACACCTTC.